This TCR beta chain stems from a study of shared clonotypes between healthy human individuals. The study, taken as a whole, reports: Among four donors, around 5% of naive CD4 clonotypes were found in common.

The split of CD4+ cells yielded CD45RA+ naive and CD45RA-negative memory subsets. This table comes from immunoSEQ multiplex PCR, and its TCRdb copy is limited to in-frame clones, with some not included. The repertoire holds under 2.5 million clones, with 85% to 95% as singletons. In the case of this clone: Its antigen is currently unknown.

CDR3 length equals 16 residues. The junction had 14 bases not matched to a gene; V was cut back by 4 bases and J by 6 bases. Germline-derived CDR1 and CDR2 are SGHNT and YYREEE (reference sequence). The sequencing input was naive CD4+ T cells from PBMCs. As to subset: CD45RA+ positively selected. This TCR was sampled from a man between 18 and 29 years old in good health. Some clones in this sample may be carry-over from other donors' samples. The chain couples TRBV5-4 to TRBJ1-1; 8 bases align to TRBD1. The CDR3 coding sequence is TGTGCCAGCAGCCGATCTTTGGACAGGGTAGGCGCTGAAGCTTTCTTT. Protein sequence: CASSRSLDRVGAEAFF. The full variable domain, its missing parts supplied by reference TRBV5-4 and TRBJ1-1, is ETGVTQSPTHLIKTRGQQVTLRCSSQSGHNTVSWYQQALGQGPQFIFQYYREEENGRGNFPPRFSGLQFPNYSSELNVNALELDDSALYLCASSRSLDRVGAEAFFGQGTRLTVV.